This T cell receptor delta chain stems from a study of gamma delta lymphoproliferative disorders and STAT genes. At the level of the study: For the delta chain, EuroClonality-NGS standard procedure was applied. Study-wide results and caveats: Most major patient clonotypes were shared with at least one healthy donor. Patient gamma repertoires clustered apart from healthy controls; delta did not.

TCRdb fed the multiplex PCR reads to CATT. The profile shows over a thousand delta-chain clones, about 1.9% of them singletons. PBMCs from patients and controls supplied the genomic DNA for sequencing. This CDR3 comprises 16 residues. Per germline, CDR1 GEAIGNYY and CDR2 EKD. The V segment lost 1 base and the J segment 0 bases; nucleotides outside the gene matches: 7. Note on this clone: Its antigen is unknown. The protein given by TCRdb reflects a much larger clone and differs at residue 6 from this DNA's translation, likely from a read error; the protein shown is the DNA's translation.

This chain joins TRDV2 and TRDJ1; 7 bases are shared with TRDD3. This receptor was identified in a human donor in good health. Sequencing was done on a sample of blood. The CDR3 loop reads CACDTAGGGNTDKLIF. DNA for the CDR3: TGTGCCTGTGACACGGCAGGTGGGGGAAACACCGATAAACTCATCTTT.